Given below is one T cell receptor beta chain in context. The antigen is not known. Clinical symptoms, serum thyroxine, TRAb, thyroid ultrasound and orbital computed tomography informed diagnoses. The data originate from a study of T cells in Graves' hyperthyroidism and ophthalmopathy. Study-level background: Peripheral blood was collected at initial diagnosis, before any treatment. Broader study findings: From stable hyperthyroidism, ophthalmopathy was separated by a 13 V-J model. A median 6.5 months before onset, the model predicted ophthalmopathy.

The CDR3 regions of TCR beta were amplified from RNA transcripts. The TCR CDR3 was amplified in a first-round RT-PCR using the HTBI primer set. TCRdb redid the calling of the multiplex PCR reads with MiXCR, one entry per CDR3 protein. This table holds 300,000 or so distinct CDR3 sequences, about 20% found once. Germline values: CDR1 MNHEY, CDR2 SMNVEV (reference sequence). V was trimmed by 1 base and J by 4 bases, leaving 16 bases between them. This CDR3 has 16 residues. This rearrangement joins TRBV27 to TRBJ2-5; D gene unclear. The clonotype originates from a woman between 45 and 65 years old with Graves' hyperthyroidism. The sequencing sample was made of blood. CDR3 nucleotide sequence: TGTGCCAGCAGTTTATTTGGCGGACCTGTGTTAGAGACCCAGTACTTC. It specifies CASSLFGGPVLETQYF.